Each of the 8 T cell receptor beta chains below was sequenced from the same sample in a study of blood T cells in healthy people across ages. Together with a sample-barcoded 5' primer, a J-beta primer mix was included in a second PCR lasting roughly 6 to 12 cycles. In TCRdb, the 5' RACE reads were re-called with MiXCR into one record per CDR3 protein. The data show approximately 830,000 distinct CDR3 sequences, with 55% to 65% seen just once and roughly 25% held by the top ten. The sample taken for sequencing was blood. These receptors were collected from a man aged 30 to 39 in good health.

V and J are TRBV28 and TRBJ1-5; D gene ambiguous. The CDR3 has 14 residues. Trimming stripped 6 bases from V and 0 bases from J, with 9 bases between. Germline CDR1 and CDR2: MDHEN and SYDVKM. CDR3: CASSRVFSNQPQHF. In DNA form, the CDR3 reads TGTGCCAGCAGCCGGGTGTTTAGCAATCAGCCCCAGCATTTT.

The chain links TRBV2 to TRBJ1-2, with D unresolved. This CDR3 has 13 amino acids. Germline CDR1 is SNHLY and CDR2 is FYNNEI. Trimming shortened V by 6 bases and J by 8 bases, and 16 bases separated the two germline ends. CDR3 in amino acids: CASSPSHSKGYTF. CDR3 nucleotides: TGTGCCAGCAGCCCCAGTCATTCTAAGGGCTACACCTTC.

This chain joins TRBV12-3 or TRBV12-4 and TRBJ2-1; tentatively, D is TRBD2 (7 bases). Between the trimmed V and J ends, which lost 5 bases and 9 bases, there was a span of 23 bases. The CDR3 covers 16 residues. The CDR3 loop is CASSLTLGGDTAEQFF. The CDR3 region has the DNA TGTGCCAGCAGTCTAACCTTGGGGGGGGACACAGCTGAGCAGTTCTTC.

This chain uses TRBV20-1 with TRBJ1-4; weak D call: TRBD1 (6 bases). CDR3 length: 12 amino acids. Trimming pared 2 bases from V and 6 bases from J, leaving 7 bases between. Per germline, CDR1 DFQATT and CDR2 SNEGSKA (reference sequence). Here the CDR3 DNA reads TGCAGTGCTAGACACAGGGATGAAAAACTGTTTTTT. Translating it yields CSARHRDEKLFF.

The CDR3 coding sequence is TGTGCCAGCAGTTTAGGGGGTGGGCAGTACTTC. Protein product: CASSLGGGQYF. The V gene is TRBV12-3 or TRBV12-4, the J gene TRBJ2-7; D gene ambiguous. The CDR3 is 11 residues long. The germline V and J ends were trimmed by 1 base and 9 bases, with 7 bases remaining between them.

Turning to this clonotype: One end of the junction fails to match germline, which may point to a read error. The chain recombines TRBV7-2 with TRBJ2-5; D unresolved. This CDR3 is built from 14 residues. Germline CDR1 SGHTA, CDR2 FQGNSA. This CDR3 is CASSVASGQETQYF. CDR3 bases: TGTGCCAGCAGCGTAGCCAGTGGACAAGAGACCCAGTACTTC.

This chain joins TRBV10-3 and TRBJ2-5; 10 bases agree with TRBD1. The CDR3 totals 14 residues. Germline CDR1 is ENHRY and CDR2 is SYGVKD. The V gene end was trimmed by 7 bases and the J gene end by 5 bases; junction bases not matched to a gene: 7. Here the CDR3 reads CAIKPTGGRETQYF. CDR3 DNA: TGTGCCATCAAGCCGACAGGGGGCCGGGAGACCCAGTACTTC.

The chain has TRBV29-1 and TRBJ1-6, with D possibly matching TRBD1 (5 bases). The CDR3 runs to 14 residues. V dropped 5 bases and J dropped 7 bases, with 15 bases sitting between them. Germline V gene sequence: CDR1 SQVTM, CDR2 ANQGSEA. CDR3 in amino acids: CSVRPAGTNSPLHF. CDR3 nucleotide sequence: TGCAGCGTTAGGCCGGCAGGGACGAATTCACCCCTCCACTTT.